The next 2 T cell receptor beta chains were all read from a single sample in a study of cytomegalovirus exposure and HLA in healthy donors. This PCR relied on a set of 60 Vbeta primers and 13 Jbeta primers. Profiling relied on immunoSEQ multiplex PCR, and the TCRdb table lists in-frame clones only, not all of them. The table includes 210,000 or so clones, approximately 88% detected once. The sample consisted of PBMCs. These receptors were taken from a boy aged 2 to 10 in good health and CMV-seronegative.

This chain uses TRBV18 with TRBJ1-5; 7 bases match TRBD1. Trimming took 2 bases from V and 3 from J; bases not matched to a gene: 7. Germline V gene lookup returns CDR1 KGHSH and CDR2 LQKENI. The CDR3 sequence is 16 residues long. The CDR3 bases are TGTGCCAGCTCACCAGGAAGGACAGGCCTCAATCAGCCCCAGCATTTT. It specifies CASSPGRTGLNQPQHF.

The chain is built from TRBV11-1 and TRBJ2-3, with a tentative D call TRBD2 (5 bases). Looked up from germline, CDR1 is SGHAT and CDR2 is FQDESV (reference sequence). CDR3 length: 16 amino acids. Trimming took off 5 bases at V and 4 bases at J, with 19 bases between the two ends. As DNA, the CDR3 is TGTGCCAGCAGCCCTACGGGGAACCTAGGCGCAGATACGCAGTATTTT. This translates into CASSPTGNLGADTQYF.